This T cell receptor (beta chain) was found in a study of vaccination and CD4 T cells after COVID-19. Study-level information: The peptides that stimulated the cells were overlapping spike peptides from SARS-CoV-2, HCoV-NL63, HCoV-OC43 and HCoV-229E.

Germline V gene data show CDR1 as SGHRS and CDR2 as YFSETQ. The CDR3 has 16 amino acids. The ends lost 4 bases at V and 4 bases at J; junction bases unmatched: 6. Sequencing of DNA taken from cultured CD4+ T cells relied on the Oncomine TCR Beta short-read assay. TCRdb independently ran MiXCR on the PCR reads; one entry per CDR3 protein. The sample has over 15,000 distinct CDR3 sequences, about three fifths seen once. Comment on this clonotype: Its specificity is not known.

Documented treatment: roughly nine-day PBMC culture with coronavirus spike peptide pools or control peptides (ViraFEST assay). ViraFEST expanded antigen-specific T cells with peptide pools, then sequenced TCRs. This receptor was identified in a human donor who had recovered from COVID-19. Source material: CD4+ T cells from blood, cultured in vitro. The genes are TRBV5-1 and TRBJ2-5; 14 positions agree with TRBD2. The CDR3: CASSGGLAGDRETQYF. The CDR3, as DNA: TGCGCCAGCAGCGGGGGACTAGCGGGAGATCGAGAGACCCAGTACTTC.